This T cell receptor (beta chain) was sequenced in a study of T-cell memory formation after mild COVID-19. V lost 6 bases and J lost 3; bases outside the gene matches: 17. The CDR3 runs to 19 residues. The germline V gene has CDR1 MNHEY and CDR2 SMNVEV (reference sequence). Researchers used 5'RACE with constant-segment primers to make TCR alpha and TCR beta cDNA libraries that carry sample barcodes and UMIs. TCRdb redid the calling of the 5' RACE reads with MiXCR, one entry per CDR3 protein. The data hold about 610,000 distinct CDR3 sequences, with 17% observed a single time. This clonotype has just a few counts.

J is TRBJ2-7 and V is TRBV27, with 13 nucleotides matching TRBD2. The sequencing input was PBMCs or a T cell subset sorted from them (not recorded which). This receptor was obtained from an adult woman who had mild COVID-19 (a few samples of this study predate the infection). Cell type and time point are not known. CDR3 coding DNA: TGTGCCAGCAGCCCTCTTAAGCCCAGACTAGCGGGGGGTCACTACGAGCAGTACTTC. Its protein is CASSPLKPRLAGGHYEQYF.